The text below deals with one TCR beta chain. The antigen remains undetermined. From germline, CDR1 is LNHNV and CDR2 YYDKDF (reference sequence). Trimming took off 3 bases at V and 5 bases at J, with 7 bases between the two ends. The CDR3 loop spans 13 amino acids. This record comes from a study of post-analysis software for immune sequencing data. Study overall: Relapsing-remitting, secondary progressive and progressive-relapsing forms made up the multiple sclerosis disease courses. Study-wide results and limits: When compared against controls, multiple sclerosis patients showed significantly lower normalized Chao1 diversity. Samples from a shared batch, those prepared together, strongly co-clustered by F measure. Five or six TRBV segments, TRBV5-6, TRBV5-1 and TRBV20-1 among them, were found more frequent in patients than controls.

Presence of unique molecular identifiers characterized the TCR beta cDNA libraries. T cells, about 0.95 to 10 million of them, yielded 500,000 to 600,000 cDNA molecules. Each CDR3 protein is one row after TCRdb ran MiXCR on the PCR reads. The table has about 820,000 distinct CDR3 sequences, around 53% seen once; the top ten hold approximately 4.2%. Input material: blood. The clonotype comes from a girl between 5 and 17 years old with multiple sclerosis. The V and J genes are TRBV15 and TRBJ1-4, with D uncertain. The CDR3 sequence: CATSRGMNEKLFF. The CDR3 region has the DNA TGTGCCACCAGCAGGGGGATGAATGAAAAACTGTTTTTT.